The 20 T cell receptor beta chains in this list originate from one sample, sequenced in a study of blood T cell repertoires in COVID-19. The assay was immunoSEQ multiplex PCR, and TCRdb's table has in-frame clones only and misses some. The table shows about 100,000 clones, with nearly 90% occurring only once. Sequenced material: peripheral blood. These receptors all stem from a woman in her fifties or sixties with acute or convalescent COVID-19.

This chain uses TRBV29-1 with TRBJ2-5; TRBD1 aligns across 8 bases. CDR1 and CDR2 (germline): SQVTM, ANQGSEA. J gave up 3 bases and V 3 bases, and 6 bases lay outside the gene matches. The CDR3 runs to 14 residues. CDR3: CSVDPRQGKETQYF. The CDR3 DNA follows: TGCAGCGTTGACCCCAGACAGGGGAAAGAGACCCAGTACTTC.

The DNA for the CDR3 is TGTGCCAGCAGCATTTGGACAGGGTTCACTGAAGCTTTCTTT. Protein: CASSIWTGFTEAFF. The rearrangement links TRBV21-1 to TRBJ1-1; the table's D call TRBD1 went unverified against the DNA. TRBV21-1 has pseudogene status. The length of the CDR3 is 14 residues.

The CDR3 is CASSTDRVGTEAFF. The CDR3 DNA follows: TGTGCCAGTAGTACCGACAGGGTGGGCACTGAAGCTTTCTTT. The chain carries TRBV19 and TRBJ1-1, with 7 bases lining up with TRBD1. The V gene end was trimmed by 4 bases and the J gene end by 4 bases; junction bases not matched to a gene: 6. The CDR3 totals 14 residues. The V gene's germline CDR1 is LNHDA and CDR2 SQIVND (reference sequence). Full variable domain (remainder filled in from reference TRBV19 and TRBJ1-1): DGGITQSPKYLFRKEGQNVTLSCEQNLNHDAMYWYRQDPGQGLRLIYYSQIVNDFQKGDIAEGYSVSREKKESFPLTVTSAQKNPTAFYLCASSTDRVGTEAFFGQGTRLTVV.

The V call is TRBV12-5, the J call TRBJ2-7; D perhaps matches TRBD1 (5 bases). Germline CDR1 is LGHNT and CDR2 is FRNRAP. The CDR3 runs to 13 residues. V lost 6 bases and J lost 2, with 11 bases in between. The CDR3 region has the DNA TGTGCTAGTGGCATAGGGGTCACCTACGAGCAGTACGTC. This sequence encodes CASGIGVTYEQYV.

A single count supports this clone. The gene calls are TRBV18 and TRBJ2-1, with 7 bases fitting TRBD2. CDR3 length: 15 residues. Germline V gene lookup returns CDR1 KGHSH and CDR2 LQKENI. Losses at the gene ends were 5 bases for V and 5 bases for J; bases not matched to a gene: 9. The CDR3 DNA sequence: TGTGCCAGCTCATCCTACGGGGGAGGGGACAATGAGCAGTTCTTC. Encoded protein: CASSSYGGGDNEQFF.

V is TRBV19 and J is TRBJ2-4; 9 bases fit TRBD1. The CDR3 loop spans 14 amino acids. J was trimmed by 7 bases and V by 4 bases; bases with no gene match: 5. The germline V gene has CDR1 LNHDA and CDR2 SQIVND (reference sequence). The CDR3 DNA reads TGTGCCAGTAGTACTAGCACAGGGGGCAACATTCAGTACTTC. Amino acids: CASSTSTGGNIQYF.

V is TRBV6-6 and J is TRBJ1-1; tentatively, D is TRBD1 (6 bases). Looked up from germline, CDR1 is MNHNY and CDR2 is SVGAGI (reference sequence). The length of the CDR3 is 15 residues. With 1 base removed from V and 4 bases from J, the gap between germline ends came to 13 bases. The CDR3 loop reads CASSYFYRESTEAFF. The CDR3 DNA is TGTGCCAGCAGTTACTTCTACAGGGAGAGCACTGAAGCTTTCTTT.

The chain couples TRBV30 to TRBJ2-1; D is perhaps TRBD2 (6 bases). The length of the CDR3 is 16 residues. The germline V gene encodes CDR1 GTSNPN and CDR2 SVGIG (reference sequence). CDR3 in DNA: TGTGCAGCCCGAGGGTATAGAGGGGACTCAGGGAATGAGCAGTTCTTC. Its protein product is CAARGYRGDSGNEQFF.

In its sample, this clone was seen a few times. The CDR3 nucleotides are TGTGCCAGCAGCCTCCTTAGGGGTGGCAATCAGCCCCAGCATTTT. Translated, it gives CASSLLRGGNQPQHF. This chain joins TRBV28 and TRBJ1-5, with a possible D match to TRBD1 (5 bases). V lost 6 bases and J lost 2, with 14 bases in between. The CDR3 contains 15 residues. Germline loops: CDR1 MDHEN, CDR2 SYDVKM.

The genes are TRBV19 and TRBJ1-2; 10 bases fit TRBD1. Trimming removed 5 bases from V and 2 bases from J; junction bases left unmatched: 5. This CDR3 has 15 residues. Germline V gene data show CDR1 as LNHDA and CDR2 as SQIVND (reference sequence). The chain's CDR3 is CASSLTDRGNYGYTF. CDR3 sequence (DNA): TGTGCCAGTAGTCTTACGGACAGGGGGAACTATGGCTACACCTTC. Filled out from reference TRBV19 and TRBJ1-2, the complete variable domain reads DGGITQSPKYLFRKEGQNVTLSCEQNLNHDAMYWYRQDPGQGLRLIYYSQIVNDFQKGDIAEGYSVSREKKESFPLTVTSAQKNPTAFYLCASSLTDRGNYGYTFGSGTRLTVV.

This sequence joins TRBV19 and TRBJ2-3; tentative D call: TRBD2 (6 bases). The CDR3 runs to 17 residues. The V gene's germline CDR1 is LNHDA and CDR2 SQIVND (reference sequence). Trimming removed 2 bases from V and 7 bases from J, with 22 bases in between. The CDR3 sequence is CASSISPQGRLGNTQYF. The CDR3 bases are TGTGCCAGTAGTATATCCCCCCAAGGAAGACTAGGAAATACGCAGTATTTT. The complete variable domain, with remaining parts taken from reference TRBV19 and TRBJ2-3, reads DGGITQSPKYLFRKEGQNVTLSCEQNLNHDAMYWYRQDPGQGLRLIYYSQIVNDFQKGDIAEGYSVSREKKESFPLTVTSAQKNPTAFYLCASSISPQGRLGNTQYFGPGTRLTVL.

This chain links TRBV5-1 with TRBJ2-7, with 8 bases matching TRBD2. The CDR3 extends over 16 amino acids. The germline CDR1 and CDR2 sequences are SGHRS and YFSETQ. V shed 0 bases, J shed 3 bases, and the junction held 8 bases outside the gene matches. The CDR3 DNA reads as TGCGCCAGCAGCTTGGTCGGGCGGGAGGCACTCTACGAGCAGTACTTC. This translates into CASSLVGREALYEQYF.

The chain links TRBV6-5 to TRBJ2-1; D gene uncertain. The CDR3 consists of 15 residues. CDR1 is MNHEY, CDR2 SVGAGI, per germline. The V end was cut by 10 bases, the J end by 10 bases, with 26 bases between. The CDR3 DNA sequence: TGTGCCACCATAGGCCCCCCGCTGACTGGAGCGGAGCAGTTCTTC. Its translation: CATIGPPLTGAEQFF.

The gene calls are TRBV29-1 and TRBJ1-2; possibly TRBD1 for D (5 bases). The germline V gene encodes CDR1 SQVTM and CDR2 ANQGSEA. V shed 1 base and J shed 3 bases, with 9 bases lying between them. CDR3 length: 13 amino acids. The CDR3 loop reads CSVEGGGDYGYTF. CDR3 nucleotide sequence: TGCAGCGTTGAAGGCGGGGGAGACTATGGCTACACCTTC. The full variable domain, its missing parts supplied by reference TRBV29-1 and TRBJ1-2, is SAVISQKPSRDICQRGTSLTIQCQVDSQVTMMFWYRQQPGQSLTLIATANQGSEATYESGFVIDKFPISRPNLTFSTLTVSNMSPEDSSIYLCSVEGGGDYGYTFGSGTRLTVV.

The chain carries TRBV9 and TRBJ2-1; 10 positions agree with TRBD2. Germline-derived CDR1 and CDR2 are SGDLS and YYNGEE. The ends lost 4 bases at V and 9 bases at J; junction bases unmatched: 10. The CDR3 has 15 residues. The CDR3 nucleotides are TGTGCCAGCAGCCTCCGACTAGCGGGCGGCGGTGAGCAGTTCTTC. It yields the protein CASSLRLAGGGEQFF.

CDR3 DNA sequence: TGTGCCAGCAGCAACGGGTCGGGTGGGGGCCGGGCCCCCTATGGCTACACCTTC. Translated, it gives CASSNGSGGGRAPYGYTF. The V gene is TRBV21-1, the J gene TRBJ1-2; TRBD1, the table's D call, lacks a check against the DNA. TRBV21-1 is a recognized pseudogene. The CDR3 extends over 18 amino acids.

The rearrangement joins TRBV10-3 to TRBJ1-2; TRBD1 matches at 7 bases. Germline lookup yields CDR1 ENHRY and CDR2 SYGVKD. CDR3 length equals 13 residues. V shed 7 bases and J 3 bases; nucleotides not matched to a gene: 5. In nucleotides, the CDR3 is TGTGCCATCAATGCAGGGGGTTACTATGGCTACACCTTC. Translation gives CAINAGGYYGYTF.

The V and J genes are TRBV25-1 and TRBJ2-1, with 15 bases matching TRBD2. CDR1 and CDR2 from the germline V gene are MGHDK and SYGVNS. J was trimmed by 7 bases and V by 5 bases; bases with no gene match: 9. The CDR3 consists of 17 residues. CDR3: CASSKGGLAGGSNEQFF. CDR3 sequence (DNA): TGTGCCAGCAGTAAAGGTGGACTAGCGGGAGGGAGTAATGAGCAGTTCTTC.

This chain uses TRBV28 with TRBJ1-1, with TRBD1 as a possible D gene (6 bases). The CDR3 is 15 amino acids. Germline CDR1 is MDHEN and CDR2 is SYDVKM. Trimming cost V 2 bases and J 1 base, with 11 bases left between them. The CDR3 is CASSLRTERNTEAFF. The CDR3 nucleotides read TGTGCCAGCAGTTTAAGGACAGAGAGGAACACTGAAGCTTTCTTT.

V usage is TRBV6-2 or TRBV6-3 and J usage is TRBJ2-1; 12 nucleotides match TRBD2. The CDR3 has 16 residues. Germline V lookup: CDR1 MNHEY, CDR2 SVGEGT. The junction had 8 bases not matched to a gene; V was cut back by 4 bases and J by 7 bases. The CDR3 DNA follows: TGTGCCAGCAGTTGGACTAGCGGGACCCCTGAGAATGAGCAGTTCTTC. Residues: CASSWTSGTPENEQFF.